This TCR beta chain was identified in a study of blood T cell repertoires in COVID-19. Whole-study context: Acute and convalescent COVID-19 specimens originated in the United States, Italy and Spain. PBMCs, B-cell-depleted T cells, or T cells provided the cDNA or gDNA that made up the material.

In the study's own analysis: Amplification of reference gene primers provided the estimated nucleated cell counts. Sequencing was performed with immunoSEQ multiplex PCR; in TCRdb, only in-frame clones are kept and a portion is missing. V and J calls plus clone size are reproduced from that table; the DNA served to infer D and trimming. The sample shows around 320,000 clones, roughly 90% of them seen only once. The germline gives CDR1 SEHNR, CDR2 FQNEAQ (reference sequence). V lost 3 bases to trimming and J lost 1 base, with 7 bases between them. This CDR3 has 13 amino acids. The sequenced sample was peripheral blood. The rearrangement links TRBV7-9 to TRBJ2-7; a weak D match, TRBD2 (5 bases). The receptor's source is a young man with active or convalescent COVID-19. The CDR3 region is CASSFGDSYEQYF. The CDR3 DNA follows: TGTGCCAGCAGCTTCGGGGATTCCTACGAGCAGTACTTC.